One and the same sample provided the 13 T cell receptor beta chains below, sequenced in a study of multiple sclerosis patients with progressive multifocal leukoencephalopathy. Sequenced by immunoSEQ multiplex PCR; TCRdb stores in-frame clones only, minus some. This sample has approximately 27,000 clones, with around 85% found just once. The time point: time of PML onset. The specimen was PBMCs, collected from a patient treated with natalizumab. Source of these receptors: a woman in her twenties or thirties with progressive multifocal leukoencephalopathy.

V is TRBV5-1 and J is TRBJ1-2; tentative D call: TRBD1 (5 bases). The CDR3 is made up of 13 amino acids. The V and J ends lost 7 bases and 0 bases respectively, with 10 bases between them. CDR1 is SGHRS, CDR2 YFSETQ, per germline. CDR3 nucleotides: TGCGCCAGCGGGGACGGGTCTAACTATGGCTACACCTTC. Protein product: CASGDGSNYGYTF.

The V and J genes are TRBV10-3 and TRBJ1-1, with D possibly TRBD1 on 5 matching bases. The CDR3 length is 16 residues. V gave up 2 bases and J gave up 1 base, with 14 bases separating them. In germline, CDR1 is ENHRY, CDR2 SYGVKD. Here the CDR3 DNA reads TGTGCCATCAGTGAGGCACAGGTAGTTGGGAACACTGAAGCTTTCTTT. Its protein product is CAISEAQVVGNTEAFF.

The J gene is TRBJ2-5, the V gene TRBV11-2; 8 bases agree with TRBD1. The J call may be in error: the DNA end matches TRBJ2-7 better. CDR1 and CDR2 from the germline V gene are SGHAT and FQNNGV. The CDR3 has 16 amino acids. The CDR3 sequence is CASSLRGTGEPYEQYF. CDR3 nucleotides: TGTGCCAGCAGCTTAAGGGGGACAGGAGAACCCTACGAGCAGTACTTC.

V usage is TRBV29-1 and J usage is TRBJ2-7; D is possibly TRBD1 (6 bases). Germline V lookup: CDR1 SQVTM, CDR2 ANQGSEA. There are 11 residues in the CDR3. Trimming removed 6 bases from V and 6 bases from J, with 12 bases in between. CDR3 DNA: TGCAGCGTCCTGACAGGCGGCGAGCAGTACTTC. Its translation is CSVLTGGEQYF.

This chain uses TRBV9 with TRBJ2-2, with TRBD2 matching 7 bases. The trim removed 3 bases at V and 2 bases at J, leaving 10 bases unmatched. The CDR3 is 17 amino acids. Germline assignment: CDR1 SGDLS and CDR2 YYNGEE. The CDR3 protein is CASSAPLGGVNTGELFF. The CDR3 DNA sequence: TGTGCCAGCAGCGCTCCCCTGGGGGGGGTTAACACCGGGGAGCTGTTTTTT.

This rearrangement joins TRBV30 to TRBJ2-1; 7 bases fit TRBD2. The germline V gene has CDR1 GTSNPN and CDR2 SVGIG (reference sequence). This CDR3 is built from 13 residues. J was trimmed by 3 bases and V by 8 bases; bases with no gene match: 7. The CDR3 here is CAGTNRGYNEQFF. The CDR3 DNA sequence: TGTGCCGGGACTAACCGGGGCTACAATGAGCAGTTCTTC.

The V call is TRBV28, the J call TRBJ1-4; 8 bases match TRBD1. In germline, CDR1 is MDHEN, CDR2 SYDVKM. The CDR3 sequence is 18 residues long. Unmatched junction bases numbered 18, after V lost 6 bases and J lost 6 bases. CDR3 in amino acids: CASSPGQGGNTWDEKLFF. The CDR3 DNA follows: TGTGCCAGCAGCCCCGGACAGGGAGGGAACACATGGGATGAAAAACTGTTTTTT.

This chain uses TRBV5-4 with TRBJ2-7, with 9 positions matching TRBD2. The CDR3 length is 16 residues. The V gene end was trimmed by 5 bases and the J gene end by 7 bases; junction bases not matched to a gene: 16. From germline, CDR1 is SGHNT and CDR2 YYREEE (reference sequence). The CDR3 loop reads CASSPEAGGPHWEQYF. The CDR3 bases are TGTGCCAGCAGTCCCGAGGCGGGGGGGCCCCACTGGGAGCAGTACTTC.

This rearrangement joins TRBV21-1 to TRBJ2-5. The end of the DNA aligns better with TRBJ2-7, so the J call may be wrong. TRBV21-1 is termed a pseudogene. The CDR3 is 15 amino acids. CDR3 amino acids: CASSKGTRASYEQYF. CDR3 in DNA: TGTGCCAGCAGCAAAGGAACCCGGGCCTCCTACGAGCAGTACTTC.

The rearrangement uses TRBV2 and TRBJ2-3; no clear D. The CDR3 totals 14 residues. Germline V gene lookup returns CDR1 SNHLY and CDR2 FYNNEI. The V and J ends lost 8 bases and 5 bases respectively, with 17 bases between them. DNA of the CDR3: TGTGCCAGCTCGGGCAGGACCTCGGGAGATACGCAGTATTTT. Its protein is CASSGRTSGDTQYF.

This chain uses TRBV5-4 with TRBJ2-5; D is unclear. The CDR3 runs 13 residues. V dropped 3 bases and J dropped 3 bases, with 9 bases sitting between them. Germline CDR1 reads SGHNT; CDR2 reads YYREEE (reference sequence). In DNA form, the CDR3 reads TGTGCCAGCAGCTCATCCCCTGAAGAGACCCAGTACTTC. As protein: CASSSSPEETQYF.

A remark on this clone: One end of the junction varies from germline; a read error may be responsible. The V and J genes are TRBV5-1 and TRBJ2-3; no firm D call. CDR1 SGHRS and CDR2 YFSETQ come from the germline V gene. This CDR3 is 15 amino acids long. The CDR3 coding sequence is TGCGCCAGCAGCTTGCGACATTTTAGCACAGATACGCGGTATTTT. Translating gives CASSLRHFSTDTRYF.

V and J are TRBV7-9 and TRBJ2-3; the match to TRBD1 covers 7 bases. V shed 4 bases, J shed 3 bases, and the junction held 7 bases outside the gene matches. Germline loops: CDR1 SEHNR, CDR2 FQNEAQ (reference sequence). The CDR3 is 15 amino acids. The CDR3 loop is CASSSLGQSTDTQYF. DNA for the CDR3: TGTGCCAGCAGCTCCTTGGGACAGTCAACAGATACGCAGTATTTT.